This T cell receptor beta chain emerged from a study of human CD8 memory T cell subsets. Investigators built TCR beta libraries using UMI-labeled 5' RACE. With the 5' RACE reads reprocessed, TCRdb shows one record per CDR3 protein and no DNA. Recorded here are about 12,000 distinct CDR3 sequences; the top ten clones represent 12% to 15%. Germline loops: CDR1 DFQATT, CDR2 SNEGSKA (reference sequence). This CDR3 is built from 14 residues. About this clonotype itself: Its antigen is still unknown.

Findings and limits, study-wide: Precursor exhausted T cells and stem-like memory T cells were similarly highly diverse, while effector memory cells were not.

This chain uses TRBV20-1 with TRBJ2-7; the TCRdb call, TRBD2, lacks DNA for checking. Material for sequencing was CD8+ T cells from PBMCs. This sequence originates from a human donor in good health. CDR3 loop: CSARVRTREYEQYF.